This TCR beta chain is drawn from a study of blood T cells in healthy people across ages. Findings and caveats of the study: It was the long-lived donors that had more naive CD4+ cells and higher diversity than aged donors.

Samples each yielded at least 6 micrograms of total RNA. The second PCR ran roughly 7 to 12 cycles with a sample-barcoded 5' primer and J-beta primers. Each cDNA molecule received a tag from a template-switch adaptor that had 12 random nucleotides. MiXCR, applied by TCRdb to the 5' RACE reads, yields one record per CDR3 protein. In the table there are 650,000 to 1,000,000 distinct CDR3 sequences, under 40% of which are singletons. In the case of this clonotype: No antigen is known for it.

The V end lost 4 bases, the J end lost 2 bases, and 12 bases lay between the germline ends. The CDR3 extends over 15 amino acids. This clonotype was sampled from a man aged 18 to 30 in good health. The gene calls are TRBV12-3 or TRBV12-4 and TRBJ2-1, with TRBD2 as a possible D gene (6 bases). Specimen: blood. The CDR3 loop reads CASSSSASPYNEQFF. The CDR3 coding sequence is TGTGCCAGCAGTTCTAGCGCCAGTCCCTACAATGAGCAGTTCTTC.